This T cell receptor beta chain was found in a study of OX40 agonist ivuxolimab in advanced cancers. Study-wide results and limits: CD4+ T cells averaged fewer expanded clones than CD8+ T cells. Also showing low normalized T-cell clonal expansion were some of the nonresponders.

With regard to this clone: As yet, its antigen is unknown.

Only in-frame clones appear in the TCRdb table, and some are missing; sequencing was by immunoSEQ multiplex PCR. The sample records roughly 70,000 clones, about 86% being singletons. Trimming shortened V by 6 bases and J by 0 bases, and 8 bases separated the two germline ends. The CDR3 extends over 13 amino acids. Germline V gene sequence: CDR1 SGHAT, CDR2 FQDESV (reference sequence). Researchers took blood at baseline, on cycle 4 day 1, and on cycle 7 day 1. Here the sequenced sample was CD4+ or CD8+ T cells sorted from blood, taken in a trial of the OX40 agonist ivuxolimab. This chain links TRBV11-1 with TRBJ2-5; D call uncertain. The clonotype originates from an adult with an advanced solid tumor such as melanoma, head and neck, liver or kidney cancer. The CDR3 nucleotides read TGTGCCAGCAGTAACTCGTACCAAGAGACCCAGTACTTC. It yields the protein CASSNSYQETQYF.